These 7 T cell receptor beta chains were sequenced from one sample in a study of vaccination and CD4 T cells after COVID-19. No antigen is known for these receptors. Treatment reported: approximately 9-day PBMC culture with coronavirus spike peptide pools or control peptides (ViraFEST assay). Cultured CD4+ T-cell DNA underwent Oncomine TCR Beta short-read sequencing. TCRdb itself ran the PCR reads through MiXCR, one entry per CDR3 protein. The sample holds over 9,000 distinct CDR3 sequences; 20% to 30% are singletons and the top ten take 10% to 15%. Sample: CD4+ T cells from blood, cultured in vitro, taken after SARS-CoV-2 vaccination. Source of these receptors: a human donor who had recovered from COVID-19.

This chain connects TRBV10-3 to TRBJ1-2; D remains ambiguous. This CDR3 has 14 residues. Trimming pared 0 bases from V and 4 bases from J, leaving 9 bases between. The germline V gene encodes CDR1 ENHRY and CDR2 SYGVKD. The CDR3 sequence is CAISESPSSYGYTF. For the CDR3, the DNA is TGTGCCATCAGTGAGTCCCCCAGCTCCTATGGCTACACCTTC.

CDR3 in amino acids: CASRQSGTGLQGTGELFF. DNA for the CDR3: TGTGCCAGCAGACAATCGGGCACAGGCCTTCAGGGCACCGGGGAGCTGTTTTTT. The chain employs TRBV7-9 and TRBJ2-2; the D gene is possibly TRBD1 (5 bases). V was clipped by 6 bases and J by 4 bases, with 24 bases between them. This CDR3 spans 18 amino acids. Germline assignment: CDR1 SEHNR and CDR2 FQNEAQ (reference sequence).

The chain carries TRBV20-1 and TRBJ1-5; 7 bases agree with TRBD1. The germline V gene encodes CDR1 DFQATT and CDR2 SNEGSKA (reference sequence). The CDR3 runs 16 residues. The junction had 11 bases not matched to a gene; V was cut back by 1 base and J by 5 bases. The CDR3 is CSARVLWRGRDQPQHF. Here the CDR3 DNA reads TGCAGTGCTAGAGTGTTGTGGAGGGGGCGAGATCAGCCCCAGCATTTT.

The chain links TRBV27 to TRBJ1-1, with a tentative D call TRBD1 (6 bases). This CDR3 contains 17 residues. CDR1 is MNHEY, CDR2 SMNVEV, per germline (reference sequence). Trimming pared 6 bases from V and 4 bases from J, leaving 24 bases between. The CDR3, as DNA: TGTGCCAGCAGGAGTTGGCTAGTGGGGGGGGCGTCCACTGAAGCTTTCTTT. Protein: CASRSWLVGGASTEAFF.

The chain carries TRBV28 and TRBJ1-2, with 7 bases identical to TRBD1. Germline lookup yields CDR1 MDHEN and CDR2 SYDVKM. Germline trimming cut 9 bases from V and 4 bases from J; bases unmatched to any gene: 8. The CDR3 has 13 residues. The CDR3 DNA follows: TGTGCCAGTTTACAGGGGCCCCCCTATGGCTACACCTTC. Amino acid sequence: CASLQGPPYGYTF.

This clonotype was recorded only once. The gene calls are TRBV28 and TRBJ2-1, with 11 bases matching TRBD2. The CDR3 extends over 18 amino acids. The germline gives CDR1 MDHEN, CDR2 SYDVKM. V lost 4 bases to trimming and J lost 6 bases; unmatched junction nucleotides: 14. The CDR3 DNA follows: TGTGCCAGCAGTTCGCTATCACAAACTAGCGGGAGAGGCAATGAGCAGTTCTTC. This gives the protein CASSSLSQTSGRGNEQFF.

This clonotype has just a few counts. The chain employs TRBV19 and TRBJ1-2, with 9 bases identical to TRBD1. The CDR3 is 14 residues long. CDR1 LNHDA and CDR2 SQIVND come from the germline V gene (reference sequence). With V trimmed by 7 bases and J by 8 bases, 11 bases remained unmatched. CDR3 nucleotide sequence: TGTGCCAGTAAAAACGATGGGACAGGGTACGGCTACACCTTC. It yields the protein CASKNDGTGYGYTF. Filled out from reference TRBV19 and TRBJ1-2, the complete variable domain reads DGGITQSPKYLFRKEGQNVTLSCEQNLNHDAMYWYRQDPGQGLRLIYYSQIVNDFQKGDIAEGYSVSREKKESFPLTVTSAQKNPTAFYLCASKNDGTGYGYTFGSGTRLTVV.